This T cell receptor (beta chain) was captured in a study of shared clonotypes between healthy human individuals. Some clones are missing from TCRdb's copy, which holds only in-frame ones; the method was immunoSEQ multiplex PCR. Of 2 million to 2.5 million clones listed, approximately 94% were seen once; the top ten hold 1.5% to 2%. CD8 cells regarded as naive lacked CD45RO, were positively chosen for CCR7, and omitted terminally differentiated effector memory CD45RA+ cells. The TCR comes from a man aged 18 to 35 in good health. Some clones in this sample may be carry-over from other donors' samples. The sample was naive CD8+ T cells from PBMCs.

The CDR3 bases are TGCGCCAGCAGCCATCCCACTCAGCAGGTCGGGTGGGAACTGTTTTTT. This encodes CASSHPTQQVGWELFF. The chain has TRBV4-1 and TRBJ1-4; D unclear. Germline V gives CDR1 MGHRA, CDR2 YSYEKL. The CDR3 consists of 16 residues. The V end lost 3 bases, the J end lost 12 bases, and 23 bases lay between the germline ends.